This T cell receptor (beta chain) is from a study of human T cells and chemical hapten exposure. The wider study: A 2 cm by 2 cm inner upper arm patch received 2% DPC for sensitization.

The sample's time point: patch test 1, 2 weeks after DPC sensitization. The treatment is: therapeutic diphenylcyclopropenone sensitization with weekly scalp DPC. Total RNA extraction was carried out from unfractionated whole blood. TCRdb reprocessed the RACE reads with MiXCR, giving one entry per CDR3 protein. Here the sample spans roughly 70,000 distinct CDR3 sequences, 9.8% being singletons. Looked up from germline, CDR1 is SQVTM and CDR2 is ANQGSEA. V lost 7 bases and J lost 9; bases outside the gene matches: 10. CDR3 length: 13 residues. The sample here was whole blood, taken in connection with sensitization to the hapten diphenylcyclopropenone (DPC). The chain carries TRBV29-1 and TRBJ2-1; 9 bases map to TRBD2. The sequence came from a woman between 40 and 55 years old with alopecia areata. Some clones in this sample may be carry-over from other donors' samples. The CDR3 DNA reads TGCAGCGACTCCGCTAGCGGGGTGGCTGAGCAGTTCTTC. Translating gives CSDSASGVAEQFF.